The 6 T cell receptor beta chains reported below all come from one sample, sequenced in a study of control samples from healthy donors and cancer patients. Measured with immunoSEQ multiplex PCR; TCRdb has only the in-frame clones, and not every one. The sample lists more than 60,000 clones; approximately 88% were seen once. Sequenced input: PBMCs. Receptors were obtained from a woman aged 45-65 years with colorectal cancer.

This rearrangement joins TRBV2 to TRBJ1-1, with a weak D call TRBD1 (6 bases). This CDR3 is 14 amino acids long. Germline V CDR1 and CDR2: SNHLY, FYNNEI. With 6 bases removed from V and 0 bases from J, the gap between germline ends came to 11 bases. This chain's CDR3 is CASSTGPLNTEAFF. DNA of the CDR3: TGTGCCAGCAGCACAGGGCCCTTGAACACTGAAGCTTTCTTT.

J is TRBJ1-1 and V is TRBV4-1; a weak D match, TRBD1 (6 bases). Trimming removed 5 bases at V and 5 bases at J, with 12 bases between. The germline V gene has CDR1 MGHRA and CDR2 YSYEKL. This CDR3 is built from 13 residues. The CDR3 DNA reads TGCGCCAGCAGCGCCCTAGGGGGTACTGAAGCTTTCTTT. Translating gives CASSALGGTEAFF.

This clone came up once. The chain combines TRBV28 with TRBJ1-3; 7 nucleotides agree with TRBD1. CDR1 MDHEN and CDR2 SYDVKM come from the germline V gene. V lost 5 bases, J lost 5 bases, and 12 bases stayed unmatched. The CDR3 loop spans 16 amino acids. The CDR3 nucleotides read TGTGCCAGCAGTACCCCGGGACAGCTACTACGAAACACCATATATTTT. Translated, it gives CASSTPGQLLRNTIYF.

The chain joins TRBV20-1 to TRBJ2-3, with 12 bases lining up with TRBD2. V was clipped by 3 bases and J by 6 bases; unmatched bases: 7. CDR3 length: 15 amino acids. Germline V gene data show CDR1 as DFQATT and CDR2 as SNEGSKA (reference sequence). CDR3 coding DNA: TGCAGTGCTAGTTGGGCTAGCGGGGGGGCGGATACGCAGTATTTT. Protein product: CSASWASGGADTQYF.

The chain combines TRBV10-3 with TRBJ2-5, with D possibly TRBD2 on 5 matching bases. The CDR3 is 12 residues long. Trimming removed 2 bases from V and 8 bases from J, with 9 bases in between. The V gene's germline CDR1 is ENHRY and CDR2 SYGVKD. CDR3 nucleotides: TGTGCCATCAGTGAGGAGAGGGTAACCCAGTACTTC. The encoded protein is CAISEERVTQYF.

The V and J genes are TRBV27 and TRBJ1-6; no firm D call. Germline CDR1 MNHEY, CDR2 SMNVEV (reference sequence). Trimming removed 5 bases at V and 7 bases at J, with 12 bases between. The CDR3 is 14 amino acids. The CDR3 nucleotides read TGTGCCAGCAGTCTCCGGGCCCTAAATTCACCCCTCCACTTT. Its protein product is CASSLRALNSPLHF.